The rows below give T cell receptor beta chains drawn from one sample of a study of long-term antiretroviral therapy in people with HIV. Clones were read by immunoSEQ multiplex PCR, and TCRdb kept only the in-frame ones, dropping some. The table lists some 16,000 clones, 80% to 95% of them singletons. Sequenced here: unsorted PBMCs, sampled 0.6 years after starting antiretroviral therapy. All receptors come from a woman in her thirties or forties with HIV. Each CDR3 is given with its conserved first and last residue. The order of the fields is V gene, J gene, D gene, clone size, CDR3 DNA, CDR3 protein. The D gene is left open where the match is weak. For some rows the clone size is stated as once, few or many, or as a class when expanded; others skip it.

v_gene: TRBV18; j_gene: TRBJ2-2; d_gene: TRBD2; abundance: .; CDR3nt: TGTGCCAGCTCACCACGTATTCGACTAGCGGGGGATTCGAACACCGGGGAGCTGTTTTTT; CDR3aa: CASSPRIRLAGDSNTGELFF
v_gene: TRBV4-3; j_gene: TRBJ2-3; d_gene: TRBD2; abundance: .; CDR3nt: TGCGCCAGCAGCCAAGGACTAGCGGGGGGGCGTACGCAGTATTTT; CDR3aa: CASSQGLAGGRTQYF
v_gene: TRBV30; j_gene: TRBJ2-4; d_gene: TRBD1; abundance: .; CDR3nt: TGTGCCTGGAGTTTCGACAGGGGCCCGGTTTCGGCCTTAGCCAAAAACATTCAGTACTTC; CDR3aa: CAWSFDRGPVSALAKNIQYF
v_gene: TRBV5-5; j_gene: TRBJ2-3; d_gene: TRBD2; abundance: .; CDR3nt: TGTGCCAGCAGCTTGGGGGCCGTGAGTAGCGGGGGACGGACAGATACGCAGTATTTT; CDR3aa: CASSLGAVSSGGRTDTQYF
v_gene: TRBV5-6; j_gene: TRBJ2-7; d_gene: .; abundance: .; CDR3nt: TGTGCCAGCAGCTTTCAAGTCAGCTCCTACGAGCAGTACTTC; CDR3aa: CASSFQVSSYEQYF
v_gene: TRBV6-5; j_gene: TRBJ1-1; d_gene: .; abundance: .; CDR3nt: TGTGCCAGCAGTTACTCGTACGACAGTAACACTGAAGCTTTCTTT; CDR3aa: CASSYSYDSNTEAFF
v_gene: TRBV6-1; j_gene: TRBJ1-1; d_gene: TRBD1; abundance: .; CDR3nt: TGTGCCAGCAGTGAAGCGCTAGGGACAGGGGGGAGGACTGAAGCTTTCTTT; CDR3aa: CASSEALGTGGRTEAFF
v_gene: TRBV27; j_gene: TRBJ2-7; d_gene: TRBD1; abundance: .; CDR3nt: TGTGCCAGCAGCCGTACAGGGGACCCCTACGAGCAGTACTTC; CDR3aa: CASSRTGDPYEQYF
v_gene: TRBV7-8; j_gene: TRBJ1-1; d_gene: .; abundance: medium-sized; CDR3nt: TGTGCCAGCAGCGCTAGCGCGCCAGGCATCACTGAAGCTTTCTTT; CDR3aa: CASSASAPGITEAFF
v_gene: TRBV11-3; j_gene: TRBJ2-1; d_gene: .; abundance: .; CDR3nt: TGTGCCAGCAGCTCGGCAGGGGCTCCCTACAATGAGCAGTTCTTC; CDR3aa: CASSSAGAPYNEQFF
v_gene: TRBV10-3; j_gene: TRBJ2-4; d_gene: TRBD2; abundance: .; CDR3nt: TGTGCCATCAGTGTGGCTAGCGGGGGGGCAGGGGAAAACATTCAGTACTTC; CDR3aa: CAISVASGGAGENIQYF
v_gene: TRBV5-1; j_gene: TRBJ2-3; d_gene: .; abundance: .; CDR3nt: TGCGCCAGCAGCTGGGACGTTCCCGGCACAGATACGCAGTATTTT; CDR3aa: CASSWDVPGTDTQYF
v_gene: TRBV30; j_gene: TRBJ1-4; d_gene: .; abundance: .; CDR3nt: TGTGCCTGGAGCCGGGGCCTTAATGAAAAACTGTTTTTT; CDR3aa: CAWSRGLNEKLFF
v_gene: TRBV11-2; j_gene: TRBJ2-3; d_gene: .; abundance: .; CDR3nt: TGTGCCAGCAGCTTGAACAGGGCTAGCACAGATACGCAGTATTTT; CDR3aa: CASSLNRASTDTQYF
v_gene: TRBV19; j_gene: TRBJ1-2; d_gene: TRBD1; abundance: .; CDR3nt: TGTGCCAGTAGTGTGGACAGGAACAACTATGGCTACACCTTC; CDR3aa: CASSVDRNNYGYTF
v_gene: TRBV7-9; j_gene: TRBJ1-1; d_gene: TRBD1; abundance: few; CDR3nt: TGTGCCAGCAGCTTAGCTCCTTTGACAGGGGGCACTGAAGCTTTCTTT; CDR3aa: CASSLAPLTGGTEAFF
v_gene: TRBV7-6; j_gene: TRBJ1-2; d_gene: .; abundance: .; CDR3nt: TGTGCCAGCAGTCCCGGGCCCAGGTCCTATGGCTACACCTTC; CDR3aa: CASSPGPRSYGYTF
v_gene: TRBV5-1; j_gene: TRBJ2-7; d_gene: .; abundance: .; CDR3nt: TGCGCCAGCAGCTTGTACGCCGGGGGCGAGCAGTACTTC; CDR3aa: CASSLYAGGEQYF
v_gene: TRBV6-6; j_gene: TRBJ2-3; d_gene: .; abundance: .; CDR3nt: TGTGCCAGCACGGACAGTTCCACAGATACGCAGTATTTT; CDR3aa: CASTDSSTDTQYF
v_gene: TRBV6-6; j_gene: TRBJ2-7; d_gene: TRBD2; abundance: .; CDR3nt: TGTGCCAGCAGCCCCGGGACTAGCGGCCCCTACGAGCAGTACTTC; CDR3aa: CASSPGTSGPYEQYF
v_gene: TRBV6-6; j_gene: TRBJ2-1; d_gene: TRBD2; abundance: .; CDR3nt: TGTGCCACCCGCTCTGGACTAGGACAGTTCTTC; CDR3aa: CATRSGLGQFF
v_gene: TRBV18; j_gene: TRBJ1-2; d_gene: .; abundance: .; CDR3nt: TGTGCCAGCTCACCATGGGGGACTAACTATGGCTACACCTTC; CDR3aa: CASSPWGTNYGYTF
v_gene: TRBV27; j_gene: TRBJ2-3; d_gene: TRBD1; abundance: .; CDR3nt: TGTGCCAGCAGCTTAAGAAACCCCGGGACAGGTAATCTTCGTACGCAGTATTTT; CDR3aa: CASSLRNPGTGNLRTQYF
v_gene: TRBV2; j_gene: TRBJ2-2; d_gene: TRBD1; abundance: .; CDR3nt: TGTGCCAGCAGTGGACAGGGGGCGGGGACCGGGGAGCTGTTTTTT; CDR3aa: CASSGQGAGTGELFF
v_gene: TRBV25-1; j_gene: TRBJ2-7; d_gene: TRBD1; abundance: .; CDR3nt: TGTGCCAGCAGGCCCCGGACAGGGGGAATCGAGCAGTACTTC; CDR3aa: CASRPRTGGIEQYF
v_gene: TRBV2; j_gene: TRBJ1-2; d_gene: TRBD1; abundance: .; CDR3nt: TGTGCCAGCAGTGTAGGAGTACGGACAGGGGGGACTACCTATGGCTACACCTTC; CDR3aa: CASSVGVRTGGTTYGYTF
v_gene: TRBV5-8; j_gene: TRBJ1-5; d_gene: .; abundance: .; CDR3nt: TGTGCCAGCAGCCAGGCGCGGACAGAAAATCAGCCCCAGCATTTT; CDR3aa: CASSQARTENQPQHF
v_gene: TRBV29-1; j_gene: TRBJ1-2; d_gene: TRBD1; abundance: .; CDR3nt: TGCAGCGTTGAAGCCCTTACAGGGGCTGGGAATGGCTACACCTTC; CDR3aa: CSVEALTGAGNGYTF
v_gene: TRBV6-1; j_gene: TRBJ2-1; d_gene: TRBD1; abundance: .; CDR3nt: TGTGCCAGCAACGACAGGGTAAGGGAGCAGTTCTTC; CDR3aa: CASNDRVREQFF
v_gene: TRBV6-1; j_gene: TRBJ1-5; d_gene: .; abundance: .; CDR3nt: TGTGCCAGCAGTGAAGGGGATAGCAATCAGCCCCAGCATTTT; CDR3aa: CASSEGDSNQPQHF
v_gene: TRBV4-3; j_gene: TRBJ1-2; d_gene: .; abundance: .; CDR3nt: TGCGCCAGCAGCCAGGGGGAGCGCGACTATGGCTACACCTTC; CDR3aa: CASSQGERDYGYTF
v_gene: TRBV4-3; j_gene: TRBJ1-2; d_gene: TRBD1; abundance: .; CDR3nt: TGCGCCAGCAGCCAAGATCAGGGACAGGGGCACTATGGCTACACCTTC; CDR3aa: CASSQDQGQGHYGYTF
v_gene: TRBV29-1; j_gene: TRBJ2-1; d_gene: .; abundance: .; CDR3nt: TGCAGCGTTTACCAGGGCGGGGATGAGCAGTTCTTC; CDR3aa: CSVYQGGDEQFF
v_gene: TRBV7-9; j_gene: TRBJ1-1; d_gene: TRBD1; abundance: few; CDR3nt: TGTGCCAGCAGCTTAGGCGGGACAGGGAAGTCAGCTGAAGCTTTCTTT; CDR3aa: CASSLGGTGKSAEAFF
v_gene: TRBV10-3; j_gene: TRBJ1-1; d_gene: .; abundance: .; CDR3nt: TGTGCCATATGGGCGGGGGGGGCTAACACTGAAGCTTTCTTT; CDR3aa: CAIWAGGANTEAFF
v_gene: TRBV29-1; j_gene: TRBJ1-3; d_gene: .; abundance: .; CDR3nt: TGCAGCGTTGCCCCAAACGACTCTGGAAACACCATATATTTT; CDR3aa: CSVAPNDSGNTIYF
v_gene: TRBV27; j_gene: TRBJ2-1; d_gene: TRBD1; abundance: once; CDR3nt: TGTGCCAGCAGTTATGACAGGGGTGGCAATGAGCAGTTCTTC; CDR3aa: CASSYDRGGNEQFF
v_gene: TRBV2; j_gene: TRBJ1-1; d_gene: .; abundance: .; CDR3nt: TGTGCCAGCAGTGAGCTGGGCGGCGTAGAAGCTTTCTTT; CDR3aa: CASSELGGVEAFF
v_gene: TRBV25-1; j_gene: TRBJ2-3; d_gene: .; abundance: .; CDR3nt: TGTGCCAGCAGTGAATCTCCAAGGGGCACAGATACGCAGTATTTT; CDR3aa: CASSESPRGTDTQYF
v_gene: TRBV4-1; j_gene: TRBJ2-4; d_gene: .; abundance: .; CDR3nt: TGCGCCAGCAGCCAAGAGGACAGAAAAAACATTCAGTACTTC; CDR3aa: CASSQEDRKNIQYF
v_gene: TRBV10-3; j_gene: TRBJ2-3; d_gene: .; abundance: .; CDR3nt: TGTGCCATCAGTGCGCCAGGTAGCACAGATACGCAGTATTTT; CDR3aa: CAISAPGSTDTQYF
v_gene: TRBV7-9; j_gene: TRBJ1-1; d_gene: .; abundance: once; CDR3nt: TGTGCCAGCAGCTTAGCGAGGGACATCACCTCCATGAACACTGAAGCTTTCTTT; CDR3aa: CASSLARDITSMNTEAFF
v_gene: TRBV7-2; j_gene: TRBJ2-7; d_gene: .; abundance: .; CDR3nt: TGTGCCAGCAGCTTAAGGGTGTCAGTTTACAGGGAGTTCTACGAGCAGTACTTC; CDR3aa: CASSLRVSVYREFYEQYF
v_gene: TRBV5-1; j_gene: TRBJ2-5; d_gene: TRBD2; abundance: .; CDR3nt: TGCGCCAGCAGCTTAGTGACTAGCGGGGTGGAGACCCAGTACTTC; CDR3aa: CASSLVTSGVETQYF
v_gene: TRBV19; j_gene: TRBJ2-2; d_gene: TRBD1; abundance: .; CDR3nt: TGTGCCAGTAGTATAGGCAGGGGGTCATGGAACACCGGGGAGCTGTTTTTT; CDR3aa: CASSIGRGSWNTGELFF
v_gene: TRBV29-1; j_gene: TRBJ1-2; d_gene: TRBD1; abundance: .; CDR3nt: TGCAGCGTTGAATGGGACAGGGGACCCAACTATGGCTACACCTTC; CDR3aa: CSVEWDRGPNYGYTF
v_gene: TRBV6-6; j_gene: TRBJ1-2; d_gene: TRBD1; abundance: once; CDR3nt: TGTGCCAGCAGTTACGGGGGACAGTCTAACTATGGCTACACCTTC; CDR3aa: CASSYGGQSNYGYTF
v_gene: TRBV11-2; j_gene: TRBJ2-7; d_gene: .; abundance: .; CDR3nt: TGTGCCAGCAGCTTAGATATAATGGTCGGGAAAGGGGTCGTGTTCGAGCAGTACTTC; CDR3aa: CASSLDIMVGKGVVFEQYF
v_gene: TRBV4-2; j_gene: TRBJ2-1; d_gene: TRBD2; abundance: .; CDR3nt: TGTGCCAGCAGCCAAGGTTCTAGCGGGGGGGCGAACAATGAGCAGTTCTTC; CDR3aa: CASSQGSSGGANNEQFF
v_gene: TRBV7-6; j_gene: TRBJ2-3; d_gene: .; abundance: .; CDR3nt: TGTGCCAGCAGCGCCGTGGGGCCAGATACGCAGTATTTT; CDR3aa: CASSAVGPDTQYF
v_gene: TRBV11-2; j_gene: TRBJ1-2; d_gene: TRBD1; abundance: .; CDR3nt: TGTGCCAGCAGCTTAGTTTCAGGGGGGGGCTATGGCTACACCTTC; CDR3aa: CASSLVSGGGYGYTF
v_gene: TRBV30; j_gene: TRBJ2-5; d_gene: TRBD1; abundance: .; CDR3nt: TGTGCCTGGTGTGGGACAGGTGGTAAAGAGACCCAGTACTTC; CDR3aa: CAWCGTGGKETQYF
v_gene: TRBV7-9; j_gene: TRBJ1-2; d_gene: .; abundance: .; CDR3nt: TGTGCCAGCAGCCCCCGCTCCTTCATAGGTGGCTACACCTTC; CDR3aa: CASSPRSFIGGYTF
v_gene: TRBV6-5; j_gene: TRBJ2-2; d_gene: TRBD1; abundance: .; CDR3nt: TGTGCCAGCAAGAAGACAGGGGGGAACACCGGGGAGCTGTTTTTT; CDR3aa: CASKKTGGNTGELFF
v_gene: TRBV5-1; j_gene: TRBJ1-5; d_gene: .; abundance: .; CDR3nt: TGCGCCAGCAGCTTGACAGGGCCTTCCCCAGAGGAGCCCCAGCATTTT; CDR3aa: CASSLTGPSPEEPQHF
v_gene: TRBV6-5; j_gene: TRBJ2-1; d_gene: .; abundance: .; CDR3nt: TGTGCCAGCAGCTCCCGGGGGCGAGGGTACAATGAGCAGTTCTTC; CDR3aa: CASSSRGRGYNEQFF
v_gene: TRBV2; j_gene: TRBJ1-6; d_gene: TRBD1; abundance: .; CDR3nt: TGTGCCAGCAGTGAGGGGACAGTATATAATTCACCCCTCCACTTT; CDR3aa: CASSEGTVYNSPLHF